A selection of T cell receptor beta chains follows, all from one sample in a study of siplizumab effects on memory and regulatory T cells. Assay used: immunoSEQ multiplex PCR; TCRdb lists only in-frame clones, some missing. This table holds about 98,000 clones, roughly 90% found once. The sample was CD4+ T cells sorted from blood. The receptors stem from a human donor in good health. CDR3s include the opening cysteine and the closing phenylalanine or tryptophan. A D gene is named only where the DNA matches it firmly. Only part of the rows carry a size: once, few, many, or a class if the clone is expanded.

>TRBV19|TRBJ1-5|NA|NA
TGTGCCAGTAGTACGCTAGGGACGGGAAATCAGCCCCAGCATTTT
CASSTLGTGNQPQHF
>TRBV28|TRBJ1-2|NA|TRBD1
TGTGCCAGCAGTCCGGGTAGTGAGGGGGCGCCTGGCTACACCTTC
CASSPGSEGAPGYTF
>TRBV6-5|TRBJ1-2|NA|TRBD1
TGTGCCAGCAGTTCAGGGACAGGGAACTATGGCTACACCTTC
CASSSGTGNYGYTF
>TRBV5-1|TRBJ1-4|once|NA
TGCGCCAGCAGCGAGGGACACCTCTTACCAACTAATGAAAAACTGTTTTTT
CASSEGHLLPTNEKLFF
>TRBV13|TRBJ1-2|NA|TRBD1
TGTGCCAGCAGCTTGGGACAGGGGGGCAACTATGGCTACACCTTC
CASSLGQGGNYGYTF
>TRBV11-2|TRBJ2-2|NA|TRBD2
TGTGCCAGCAGCTTGGGCGGGAGGGCCCTCCTGTTCGGGGAGCTGTTTTTT
CASSLGGRALLFGELFF
>TRBV11-3|TRBJ2-2|NA|TRBD1
TGTGCCAGCAGCGGGGGACAGCACACCGGGGAGCTGTTTTTT
CASSGGQHTGELFF
>TRBV18|TRBJ2-1|NA|NA
TGTGCCAGCTCAACCACAGGGCGAGGACCCCCCAATGAGCAGTTCTTC
CASSTTGRGPPNEQFF
>TRBV30|TRBJ1-3|NA|NA
TGTGCCTGGGGGGAGGTCGGTCCTGGAAACACCATATATTTT
CAWGEVGPGNTIYF
>TRBV14|TRBJ2-7|NA|NA
TGTGCCAGCAGCCTGGTTGGGGGAGCCTACGAGCAGTACTTC
CASSLVGGAYEQYF
>TRBV7-3|TRBJ1-2|NA|NA
TGTGCCAGCAGCTTAAATCCGGGAGGCTATGGCTACACCTTC
CASSLNPGGYGYTF
>TRBV2|TRBJ1-5|NA|NA
TGTGCCAGCCGTATGGATAGCAATCAGCCCCAGCATTTT
CASRMDSNQPQHF
>TRBV15|TRBJ2-7|NA|NA
TGTGCCACCAGCAGAGACTTTACCGCGGAGCAGTACTTC
CATSRDFTAEQYF
>TRBV5-5|TRBJ1-1|NA|TRBD1
TGTGCCAGCAGCTTGGAACCAGGGGGGAACACTGAAGCTTTCTTT
CASSLEPGGNTEAFF
>TRBV7-8|TRBJ2-4|NA|NA
TGTGCCAGCAGCTTAGATACAGGCCCAAACATTCAGTACTTC
CASSLDTGPNIQYF
>TRBV28|TRBJ2-6|NA|NA
TGTGCCAGCAGTTTATTTCAGGGTTCTGGGGCCAACGTCCTGACTTTC
CASSLFQGSGANVLTF
>TRBV5-1|TRBJ2-1|NA|TRBD2
TGCGCCAGTTCGACTAGCGGGTCTAGCTCCTACAATGAGCAGTTCTTC
CASSTSGSSSYNEQFF
>TRBV9|TRBJ2-1|NA|NA
TGTGCCAGCAGCGCCCGTTATAATGAGCAGTTCTTC
CASSARYNEQFF
>TRBV6-1|TRBJ2-1|once|NA
TGTGCCAGCAGTGAAAGGTTTGGTGAGCAGTTCTTC
CASSERFGEQFF
>TRBV28|TRBJ1-5|NA|NA
TGTGCCAGCAGTCAGGGGCTTCAGCCCCAGCATTTT
CASSQGLQPQHF
>TRBV14|TRBJ2-3|NA|NA
TGTGCCAGCAGCCTCTCGGAGGCCGTTGGTCCCTTTGCAGATACGCAGTATTTT
CASSLSEAVGPFADTQYF
>TRBV11-2|TRBJ2-4|NA|NA
TGTGCCAGCAGCTTAGTCAGGGGGGAGAAAAACATTCAGTACTTC
CASSLVRGEKNIQYF
>TRBV19|TRBJ2-1|NA|TRBD2
TGTGCCAGTGCTAGGGCTAGCGGGAGTGCTCATGAGCAGTTCTTC
CASARASGSAHEQFF
>TRBV5-1|TRBJ2-7|NA|NA
TGCGCCAGCAGCCAGACCGGGACACTCCACGAGCAGTACTTC
CASSQTGTLHEQYF
>TRBV4-2|TRBJ2-5|once|NA
TGTGCCAGCAGCCAAGATTTTAGGGAGACCCAGTACTTC
CASSQDFRETQYF
>TRBV14|TRBJ2-1|NA|TRBD2
TGTGCCAGCAGCAGACTAGCGGGGGGCTACAATGAGCAGTTCTTC
CASSRLAGGYNEQFF
>TRBV9|TRBJ2-1|NA|TRBD2
TGTGCCAGCAGCGTATATGGCGGGAGTCTCAATGAGCAGTTCTTC
CASSVYGGSLNEQFF
>TRBV18|TRBJ2-2|once|NA
TGTGCCAGCTCTCCCGTTGGTAACACCGGGGAGCTGTTTTTT
CASSPVGNTGELFF
>TRBV7-8|TRBJ2-2|NA|NA
TGTGCCAGCAGCTTAGGTGGTCTGGCCAACACCGGGGAGCTGTTTTTT
CASSLGGLANTGELFF
>TRBV9|TRBJ2-3|NA|TRBD2
TGTGCCAGCAGCATTTTAGCGGGAGGCCCAGATACGCAGTATTTT
CASSILAGGPDTQYF
>TRBV2|TRBJ1-4|NA|NA
TGTGCCAGCAGCGTCGCCGACAGGGAAAAACTGTTTTTT
CASSVADREKLFF
>TRBV5-4|TRBJ1-4|NA|TRBD1
TGTGCCAGCAGCCCTGTGACAGGGGGCTTGGAAAAACTGTTTTTT
CASSPVTGGLEKLFF
>TRBV6-5|TRBJ2-7|once|NA
TGTGCCAGCAAAGAGGGGCAGGGGTGGGGCGAGCAGTACTTC
CASKEGQGWGEQYF
>TRBV4-1|TRBJ2-3|NA|NA
TGCGCCAGCAGCCAAGCTAGCACAGATACGCAGTATTTT
CASSQASTDTQYF
>TRBV28|TRBJ2-1|NA|NA
TGTGCCAGCAATTCCCAGAGCTCCTACAATGAGCAGTTCTTC
CASNSQSSYNEQFF
>TRBV5-1|TRBJ1-1|NA|NA
TGCGCCAGCAGCTTTTACACACAAATGAACACTGAAGCTTTCTTT
CASSFYTQMNTEAFF
>TRBV5-1|TRBJ2-1|NA|NA
TGCGCCAGCAGCTTGGCCCTGGGAGACTACAATGAGCAGTTCTTC
CASSLALGDYNEQFF
>TRBV6-1|TRBJ1-2|NA|NA
TGTGCCACCGGGTTCGGATATGGCTACACCTTC
CATGFGYGYTF
>TRBV14|TRBJ1-1|NA|TRBD1
TGTGCCAGCAGCCAAGGGGTAGGGGGCACGTCGGCTTTCTTT
CASSQGVGGTSAFF
>TRBV5-5|TRBJ2-2|NA|TRBD2
TGTGCCAGCAGCCCGATCAGAACTAGCGCCACCGGGGAGCTGTTTTTT
CASSPIRTSATGELFF
>TRBV5-6|TRBJ2-1|NA|TRBD2
TGTGCCAGCAGCTTGGATGCCAGCGGGAGGGCCTTCTCCTACAATGAGCAGTTCTTC
CASSLDASGRAFSYNEQFF
>TRBV28|TRBJ1-1|few|TRBD1
TGTGCCAGCAGTTCGGACAGGGGCACTGAAGCTTTCTTT
CASSSDRGTEAFF
>TRBV5-8|TRBJ2-7|NA|NA
TGTGCCAGCAGCTTTCGGCGGCTCCCCTCCTACGAGCAGTACTTC
CASSFRRLPSYEQYF
>TRBV7-3|TRBJ2-1|NA|TRBD1
TGTGCCAGCAGCTTGGACAGGGTGGTAAGCAATGAGCAGTTCTTC
CASSLDRVVSNEQFF